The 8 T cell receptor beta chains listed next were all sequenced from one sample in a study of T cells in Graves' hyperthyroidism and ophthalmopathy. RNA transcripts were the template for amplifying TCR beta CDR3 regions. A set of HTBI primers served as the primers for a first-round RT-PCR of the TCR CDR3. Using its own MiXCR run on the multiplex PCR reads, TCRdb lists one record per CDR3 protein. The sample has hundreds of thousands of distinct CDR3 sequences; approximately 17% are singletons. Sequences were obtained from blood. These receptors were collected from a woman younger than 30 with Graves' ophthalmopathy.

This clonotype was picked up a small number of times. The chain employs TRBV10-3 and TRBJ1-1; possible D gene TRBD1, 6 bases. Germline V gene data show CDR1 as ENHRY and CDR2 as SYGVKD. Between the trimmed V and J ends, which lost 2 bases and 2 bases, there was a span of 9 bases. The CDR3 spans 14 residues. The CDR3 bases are TGTGCCATCAGTGAGGGGGGGCCCAACACTGAAGCTTTCTTT. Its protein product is CAISEGGPNTEAFF.

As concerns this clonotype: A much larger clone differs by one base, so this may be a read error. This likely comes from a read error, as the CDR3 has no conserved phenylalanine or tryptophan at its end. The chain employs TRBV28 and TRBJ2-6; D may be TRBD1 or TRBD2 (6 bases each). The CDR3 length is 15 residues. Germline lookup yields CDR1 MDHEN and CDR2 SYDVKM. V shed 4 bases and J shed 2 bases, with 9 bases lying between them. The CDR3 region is CASSWGAAGANVLTL. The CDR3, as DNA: TGTGCCAGCAGTTGGGGGGCGGCTGGGGCCAACGTCCTGACTCTC.

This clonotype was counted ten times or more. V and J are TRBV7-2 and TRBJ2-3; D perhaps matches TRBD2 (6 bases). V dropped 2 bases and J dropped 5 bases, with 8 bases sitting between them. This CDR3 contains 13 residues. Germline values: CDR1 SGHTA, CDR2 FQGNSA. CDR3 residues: CASSLMGGDTQYF. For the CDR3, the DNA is TGTGCCAGCAGCTTAATGGGAGGAGATACGCAGTATTTT.

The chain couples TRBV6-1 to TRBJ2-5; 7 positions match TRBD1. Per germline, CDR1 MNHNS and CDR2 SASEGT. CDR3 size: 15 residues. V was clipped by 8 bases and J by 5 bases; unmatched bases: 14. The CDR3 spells CASLGSEGGGETQYF. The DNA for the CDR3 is TGTGCCAGCCTAGGGTCCGAAGGGGGCGGGGAGACCCAGTACTTC.

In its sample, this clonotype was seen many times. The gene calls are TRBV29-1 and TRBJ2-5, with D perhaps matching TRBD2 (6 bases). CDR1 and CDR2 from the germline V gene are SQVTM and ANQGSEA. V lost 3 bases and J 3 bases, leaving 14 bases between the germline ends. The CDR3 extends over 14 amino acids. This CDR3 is CSVERAGYEETQYF. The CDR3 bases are TGCAGCGTTGAGAGGGCGGGGTACGAAGAGACCCAGTACTTC.

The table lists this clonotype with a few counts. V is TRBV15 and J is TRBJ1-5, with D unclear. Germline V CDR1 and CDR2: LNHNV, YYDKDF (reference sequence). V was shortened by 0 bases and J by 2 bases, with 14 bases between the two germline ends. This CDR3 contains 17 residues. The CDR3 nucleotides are TGTGCCACCAGCAGAGATTTCTCTGGGGTTGGCAATCAGCCCCAGCATTTT. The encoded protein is CATSRDFSGVGNQPQHF.

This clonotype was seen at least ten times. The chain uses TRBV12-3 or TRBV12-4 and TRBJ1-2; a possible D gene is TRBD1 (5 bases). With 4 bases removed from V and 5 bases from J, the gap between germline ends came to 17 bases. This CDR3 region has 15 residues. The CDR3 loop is CASSYTPGREYGYTF. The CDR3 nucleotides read TGTGCCAGCAGTTATACTCCGGGACGGGAATATGGCTACACCTTC.

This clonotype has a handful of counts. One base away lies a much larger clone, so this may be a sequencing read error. CDR3 sequence reads: CASSRGVNNGQFF. In nucleotides, the CDR3 is TGCGCCAGCAGTAGGGGGGTTAACAATGGGCAGTTCTTC. This sequence joins TRBV5-1 and TRBJ2-1, with D perhaps TRBD1 or TRBD2 (6 bases each). The CDR3 has 13 amino acids. The germline V gene encodes CDR1 SGHRS and CDR2 YFSETQ.